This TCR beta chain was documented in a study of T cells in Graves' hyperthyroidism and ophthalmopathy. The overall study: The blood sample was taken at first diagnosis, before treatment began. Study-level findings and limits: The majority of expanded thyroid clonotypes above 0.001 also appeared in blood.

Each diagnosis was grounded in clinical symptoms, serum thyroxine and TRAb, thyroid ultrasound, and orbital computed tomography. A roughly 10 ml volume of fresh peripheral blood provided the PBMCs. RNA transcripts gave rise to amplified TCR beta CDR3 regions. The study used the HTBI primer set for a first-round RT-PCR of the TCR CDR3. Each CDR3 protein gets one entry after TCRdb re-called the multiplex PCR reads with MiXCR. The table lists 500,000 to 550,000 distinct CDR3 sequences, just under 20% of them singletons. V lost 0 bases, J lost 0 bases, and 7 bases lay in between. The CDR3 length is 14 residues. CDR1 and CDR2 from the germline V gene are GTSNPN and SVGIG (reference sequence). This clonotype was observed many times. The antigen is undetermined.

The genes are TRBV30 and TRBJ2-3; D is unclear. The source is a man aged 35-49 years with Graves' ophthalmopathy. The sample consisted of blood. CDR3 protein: CAWSVAVSTDTQYF. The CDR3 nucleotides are TGTGCCTGGAGTGTGGCGGTTAGCACAGATACGCAGTATTTT.